Listed below are T cell receptor beta chains from one sample, sequenced in a study of blood T cell repertoires in COVID-19. Sequenced by immunoSEQ multiplex PCR; TCRdb stores in-frame clones only, minus some. The repertoire consists of under 350,000 clones, with around 89% occurring once and the leading ten covering around 4.4%. Sequenced input: peripheral blood. The receptors derive from a middle-aged man with acute or convalescent COVID-19. The CDR3 runs from the conserved cysteine through the conserved F or W. A D gene is named only where the DNA matches it firmly. The size entry is marked missing in some rows and otherwise reads once, few, many or a size class.

TRBJ1-1,TRBV5-4,.,few,TGTGCCAGCAGCTTGGGTGGGGGGTTGAACACTGAAGCTTTCTTT,CASSLGGGLNTEAFF
TRBJ1-1,TRBV5-1,.,.,TGCGCCAGCAGCTTTTCCGGGAACACTGAAGCTTTCTTT,CASSFSGNTEAFF
TRBJ1-2,TRBV24-1,.,.,TGTGCCACCAGTGATTCTAACTTAATAAATGGCTACACCTTC,CATSDSNLINGYTF
TRBJ2-2,TRBV5-4,.,.,TGTGCCAGCAGCTTGGAGGGCAGGGCACCCGGGGAGCTGTTTTTT,CASSLEGRAPGELFF
TRBJ2-4,TRBV6-6,TRBD1,.,TGTGCCAGCAGGAAACAGGGGTCCGTAAACATTCAGTACTTC,CASRKQGSVNIQYF
TRBJ1-2,TRBV6-5,TRBD1,.,TGTGCCAGCAGGCCGGACAGGGGAAGATATGGCTACACCTTC,CASRPDRGRYGYTF
TRBJ2-4,TRBV7-8,TRBD2,.,TGTGCCAGCAGCTTTATGCTAGCGGGGCTCCCCAAAAACATTCAGTACTTC,CASSFMLAGLPKNIQYF
TRBJ1-1,TRBV3-1/TRBV3-2,.,.,TGTGCCAGCAGCCAAGAAGGGGGCACTGAAGCTTTCTTT,CASSQEGGTEAFF
TRBJ1-1,TRBV5-1,TRBD1,few,TGCGCCAGCAGCTCAACGCTGAAGACAGGGGATCGGAACACTGAAGCTTTCTTT,CASSSTLKTGDRNTEAFF
TRBJ2-7,TRBV19,TRBD2,.,TGTGCCAGTAGTGTCAAGCGGGGGCCCTACGAGCAGTACTTC,CASSVKRGPYEQYF
TRBJ1-2,TRBV6-5,TRBD1,.,TGTGCCAGCAGCCACAGGACAGGGGGCTGGTATGGCTACACCTTC,CASSHRTGGWYGYTF